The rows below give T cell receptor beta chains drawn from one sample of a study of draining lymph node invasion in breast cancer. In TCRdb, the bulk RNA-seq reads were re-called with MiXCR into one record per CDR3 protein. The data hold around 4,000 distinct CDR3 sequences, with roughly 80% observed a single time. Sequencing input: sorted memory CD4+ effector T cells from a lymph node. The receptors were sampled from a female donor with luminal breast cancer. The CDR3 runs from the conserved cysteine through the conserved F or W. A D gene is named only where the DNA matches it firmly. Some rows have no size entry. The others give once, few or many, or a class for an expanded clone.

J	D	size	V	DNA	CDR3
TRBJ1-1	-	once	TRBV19	TGTGCCAGTAGTCCAGGAAAACAGAGGTGGTCAGCCGTGGCTTTCTTT	CASSPGKQRWSAVAFF
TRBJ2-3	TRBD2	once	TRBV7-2	TGTGCCAGCAGCCGGGGACTAGCGAACACAGATACGCAGTATTTT	CASSRGLANTDTQYF
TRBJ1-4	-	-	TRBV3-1	TGTGCCAGCAGCCAGACTCAAGCAACGAATGAAAAACTGTTTTTT	CASSQTQATNEKLFF
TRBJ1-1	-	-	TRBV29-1	TGCAGCGTTGTGGTAACTGAAGCTTTCTTT	CSVVVTEAFF
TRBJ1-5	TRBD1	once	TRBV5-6	TGTGCCAGCAGCGCCTGGGACAGTAGTCAGCCCCAGCATTTT	CASSAWDSSQPQHF
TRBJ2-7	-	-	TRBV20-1	TGCAGTGCTAGCGGCGGGGCCTCCTACGAGCAGTACTTC	CSASGGASYEQYF
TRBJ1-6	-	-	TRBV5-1	TGCGCCAGCAGCTCCGGACACTATAATTCACCCCTCCACTTT	CASSSGHYNSPLHF
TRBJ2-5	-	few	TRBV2	TGTGCCAGCAGTGAACAGGGGAGGCGACTCCAAGAGACCCAGTACTTC	CASSEQGRRLQETQYF
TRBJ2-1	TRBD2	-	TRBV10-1	TGCGCCAGCTCAGCTAGCGGGCGGCCCTGGGATGAGCAGTTCTTC	CASSASGRPWDEQFF
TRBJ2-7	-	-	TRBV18	TGTGCCAGCTCCCGACAGAGCTCCTACGAGCAGTACTTC	CASSRQSSYEQYF
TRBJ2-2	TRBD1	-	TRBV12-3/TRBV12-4	TGTGCCAGCAGCCTCAGACAGGGTAGCACCGGGGAGCTGCTTTTT	CASSLRQGSTGELLF
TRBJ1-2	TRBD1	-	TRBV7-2	TGTGCCAGCAGCCTAGGGACAGGTGGAACTAATGGCTACACCTTC	CASSLGTGGTNGYTF
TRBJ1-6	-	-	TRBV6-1	TGTGCCAGCAGTGGGACGGGGTCGGGCTCCTATAATTCACCCCTCCACTTT	CASSGTGSGSYNSPLHF
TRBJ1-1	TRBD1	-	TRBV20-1	TGCAGTGCTCCGAGGGGGCAGGGGGCTGAAGCTTTCTTT	CSAPRGQGAEAFF
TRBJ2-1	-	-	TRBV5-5	TGTGCCAGCAGCCGTGGGAGCGGGCTTTACAATGAGCAGTTCTTC	CASSRGSGLYNEQFF
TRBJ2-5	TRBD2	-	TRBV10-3	TGTGCCATCAGTGACCTCCAGACTAGCGGAAGTAAAGAGACCCAGTACTTC	CAISDLQTSGSKETQYF
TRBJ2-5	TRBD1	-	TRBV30	TGTGCCTGGAGTGTTGGACAGGAAGGAGAGACCCAGTACTTC	CAWSVGQEGETQYF
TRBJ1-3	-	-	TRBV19	TGTGCCAGTAGTAAAGGGGACGGGTCTGGAAACACCATATATTTT	CASSKGDGSGNTIYF
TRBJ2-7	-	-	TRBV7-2	TGTGCCAGCAGCATAAACAGAGACTCCTACGAGCAGTACTTC	CASSINRDSYEQYF
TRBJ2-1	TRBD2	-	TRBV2	TGTGCCAGCAGTGTGGTCGGCGGGAGCGGTGAGCAGTTCTTC	CASSVVGGSGEQFF
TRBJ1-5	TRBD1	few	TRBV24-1	TGTGCCACCGGGGATCGGACAGGCGGGAATCAGCCCCAGCATTTT	CATGDRTGGNQPQHF
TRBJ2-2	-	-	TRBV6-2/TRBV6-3	TGTGCCAGCAGTACGAGCGGCCAGACGAACACCGGGGAGCTGTTTTTT	CASSTSGQTNTGELFF
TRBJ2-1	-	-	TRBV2	TGTGCCACTGGACTCGGCACCTACAATGAGCAGTTCTTC	CATGLGTYNEQFF
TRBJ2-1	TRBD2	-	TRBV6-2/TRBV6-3	TGTGCCAGCAGTCGACTAGCGGGAGCAAATGAGCAGTTCTTC	CASSRLAGANEQFF
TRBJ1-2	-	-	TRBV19	TGTGCCAGTAGTATAGTTGCCAGGGAGGATGGCTACACCTTC	CASSIVAREDGYTF
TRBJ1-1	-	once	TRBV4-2	TGTGCCAGCAGCCAAGGCCGGGATGCTGAAGCTTTCTTT	CASSQGRDAEAFF
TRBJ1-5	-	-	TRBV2	TGTGCCAGCACAAGGGAGGGGAGATCCAATCAGCCCCAGCATTTT	CASTREGRSNQPQHF
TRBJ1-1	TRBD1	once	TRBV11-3	TGTGCCAGCAGCATCGGGACAGGGCTCGACACTGAAGCTTTCTTT	CASSIGTGLDTEAFF
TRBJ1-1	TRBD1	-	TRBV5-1	TGCGCCAGCAGCACTACAGGGGTTGACACTGAAGCTTTCTTT	CASSTTGVDTEAFF
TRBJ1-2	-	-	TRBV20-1	TGCAGTGCCCGGGGGACCGCTGCACAGGGTGGCTACACCTTC	CSARGTAAQGGYTF
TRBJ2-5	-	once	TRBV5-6	TGTGCCAGCAGCACCTCCTCTCTACATTACTTC	CASSTSSLHYF
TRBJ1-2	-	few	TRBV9	TGTGCCAGCAGCGACGGACGGCTCTATGGCTACACCTTC	CASSDGRLYGYTF
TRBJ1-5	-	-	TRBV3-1	TGTGCCAGCAGCCGCGGCCGGGCCTGGACTCAGCCCCAGCATTTT	CASSRGRAWTQPQHF
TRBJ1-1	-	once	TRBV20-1	TGCAGTGCTCCCCGCAGGGCGAACACTGAAGCTTTCTTT	CSAPRRANTEAFF
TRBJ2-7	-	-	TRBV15	TGTGCCACCAGCAGAGATCTTGCGACCGCCTACGAGCAGTACTTC	CATSRDLATAYEQYF
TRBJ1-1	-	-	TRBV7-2	TGTGCCAGCAGCTTTCGGCGGATCACTGAAGCTTTCTTT	CASSFRRITEAFF
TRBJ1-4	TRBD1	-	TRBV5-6	TGTGCCAGCAGCCTTCTACAGGGGGGAAAACTGTTTTTT	CASSLLQGGKLFF
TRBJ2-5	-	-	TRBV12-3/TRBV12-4	TGTGCCAGCAGTTTCGCAGAGACCCAGTACTTC	CASSFAETQYF
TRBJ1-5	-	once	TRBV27	TGTGCCAGCAGTTCCGGGTGGGGTCAGCCCCAGCATTTT	CASSSGWGQPQHF
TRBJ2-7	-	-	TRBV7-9	TGTGCCAGCACCCAAGGCTGGGGTCGTTTCATCTACGAGCAGTACTTC	CASTQGWGRFIYEQYF
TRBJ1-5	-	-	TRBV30	TGTGCCTGGACGCATGGAGGGGAAGGTCAGCCCCAGCATTTT	CAWTHGGEGQPQHF
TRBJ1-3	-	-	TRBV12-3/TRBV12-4	TGTGCCAGCAGTTTTAATTCCCAGGGGCTCGGAAACACCATATATTTT	CASSFNSQGLGNTIYF
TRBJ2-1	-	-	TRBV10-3	TGTGCCACCGCGGGTATCAATGAGCAGTTCTTC	CATAGINEQFF
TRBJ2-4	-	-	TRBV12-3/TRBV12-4	TGTGCCAGCAGTTTTGGGGATCTCAAAAACATTCAGTACTTC	CASSFGDLKNIQYF
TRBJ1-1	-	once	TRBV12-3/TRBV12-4	TGTGCCAGCAGCCAGGACCGATACACTGAAGCTTTCTTT	CASSQDRYTEAFF
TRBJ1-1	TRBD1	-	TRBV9	TGTGCCAGCAGCACAATCCCGGGACAGGGGGCGACCATGGGGGCTTTCTTT	CASSTIPGQGATMGAFF
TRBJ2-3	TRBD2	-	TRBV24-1	TGTGCCACCAGTAATCGGACTAGCGGGGGGAACACAGATACGCAGTATTTT	CATSNRTSGGNTDTQYF
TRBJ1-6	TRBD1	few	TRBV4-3	TGCGCCAGCAGCCAAGATCCGACAGGGGGGAATTCACCCCTCCACTTT	CASSQDPTGGNSPLHF